The present TCR beta chain was sequenced within a study of cytomegalovirus exposure and HLA in healthy donors. The length of the CDR3 is 14 residues. V lost 4 bases to trimming and J lost 8 bases; unmatched junction nucleotides: 6. Per the germline V gene, CDR1 is SGDLS and CDR2 is YYNGEE. It was with 60 Vbeta and 13 Jbeta primers that the PCR ran. Some clones are missing from TCRdb's copy, which holds only in-frame ones; the method was immunoSEQ multiplex PCR. The data hold more than 95,000 clones, with about 70% observed a single time. The receptor comes from a female donor in good health and CMV-seropositive. V gene TRBV9 combines with J gene TRBJ1-6; 7 bases agree with TRBD1. Sequencing used PBMCs. DNA for the CDR3: TGTGCCAGCAGCTCCCGACAGGGTGATTCACCCCTCCACTTT. Protein product: CASSSRQGDSPLHF.